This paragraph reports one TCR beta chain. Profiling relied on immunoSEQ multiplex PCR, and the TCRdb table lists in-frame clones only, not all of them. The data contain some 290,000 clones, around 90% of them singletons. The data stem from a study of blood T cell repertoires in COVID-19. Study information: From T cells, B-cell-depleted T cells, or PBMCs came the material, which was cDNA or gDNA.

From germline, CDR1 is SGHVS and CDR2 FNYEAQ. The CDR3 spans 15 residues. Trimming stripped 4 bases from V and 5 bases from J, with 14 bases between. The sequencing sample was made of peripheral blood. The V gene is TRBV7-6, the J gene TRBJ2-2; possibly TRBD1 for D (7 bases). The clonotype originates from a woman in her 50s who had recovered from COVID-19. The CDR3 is CASSSAGQHTGELFF. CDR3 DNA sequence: TGTGCCAGCAGCTCGGCGGGACAGCATACCGGGGAGCTGTTTTTT.